This T cell receptor (beta chain) stems from a study of blood T cells in healthy people across ages. Primed by a sample-barcoded 5' primer and a J-beta primer mix, a second PCR proceeded for about 6 to 12 cycles. TCRdb redid the calling of the 5' RACE reads with MiXCR, one entry per CDR3 protein. The sample lists about 800,000 distinct CDR3 sequences; roughly 50% were seen once. Healthy Caucasians from Russia aged roughly 6 to 95 served as donors. Peripheral blood was drawn, around 9.3 milliliters per donor. CDR1 is LGHNA and CDR2 is YSLEER in the germline V gene. V was pared by 0 bases and J by 2 bases, with 13 bases between. This CDR3 has 16 residues.

The V and J genes are TRBV4-3 and TRBJ1-2; perhaps TRBD1 as D (5 bases). The sequenced sample consisted of blood. This clonotype was sampled from a man aged 25 to 45 in good health. CDR3 sequence: CASSQEGQRPNYGYTF. CDR3 DNA sequence: TGCGCCAGCAGCCAAGAGGGGCAACGGCCAAACTATGGCTACACCTTC.